This entry describes one T cell receptor (beta chain). These data are taken from a study of cytomegalovirus exposure and HLA in healthy donors. PCR primers comprised 60 Vbeta and 13 Jbeta primers. Using immunoSEQ multiplex PCR, the repertoire was profiled, and TCRdb retains in-frame clones only, with some absent. The profile shows around 160,000 clones, 68% of them singletons. Sequenced: PBMCs. The source is a woman aged 40 to 55 in good health and CMV-seropositive.

CDR3 sequence reads: CASSYSNRDPDTQYF. CDR3 nucleotide sequence: TGTGCCAGCAGTTACTCGAACAGGGACCCAGATACGCAGTATTTT. The chain carries TRBV6-5 and TRBJ2-3, with D perhaps TRBD1 (6 bases). This CDR3 is built from 15 residues. Trimming pared 0 bases from V and 4 bases from J, leaving 11 bases between. The germline gives CDR1 MNHEY, CDR2 SVGAGI.